This entry is about one T cell receptor (beta chain). The data are from a study of blood T cell repertoires in COVID-19. In the study overall: The samples span acute and convalescent COVID-19 from the United States, Italy and Spain. From T cells, B-cell-depleted T cells, or PBMCs came the material, which was cDNA or gDNA.

V lost 6 bases and J lost 6; bases outside the gene matches: 11. The CDR3 runs to 17 residues. Germline V gene data show CDR1 as SNHLY and CDR2 as FYNNEI. Authors' data handling: Estimated nucleated cell counts came from reference gene primer amplification. Assay used: immunoSEQ multiplex PCR; TCRdb lists only in-frame clones, some missing. V and J calls and clone size are those listed in that table; D and trimming were worked out from the DNA. The table lists around 68,000 clones, approximately 90% of them singletons, with 5% to 8% in the top ten. This TCR came from a woman aged 45-60 years with acute or convalescent COVID-19. This sequence joins TRBV2 and TRBJ2-7; the match to TRBD2 covers 16 bases. The sample consisted of peripheral blood. The CDR3 DNA follows: TGTGCCAGCAGAGCGGGACTAGCGGGGGGGAAAATTGGCGAGCAGTACTTC. Residues: CASRAGLAGGKIGEQYF.